These T cell receptor beta chains were read from a single sample in a study of beta chain features in type 1 diabetes. Assay used: immunoSEQ multiplex PCR; TCRdb lists only in-frame clones, some missing. The data contain about 300,000 clones, under 8.5% of them singletons. The material sequenced was central memory CD4+ T cells from blood. The receptors shown here come from a woman younger than 35 in good health. CDR3s include the opening cysteine and the closing phenylalanine or tryptophan. A D gene is named only where the DNA matches it firmly. Expanded clones get a size class; other rows say once, few or many, or leave the size out.

J | D | V | size | DNA | CDR3
TRBJ1-1 | . | TRBV11-2 | few | TGTGCCAGCGGAGCGACTCAGGGGACTGAAGCTTTCTTT | CASGATQGTEAFF
TRBJ1-4 | TRBD1 | TRBV4-2 | few | TGTGCCAGCAGCCAAGACGGGACAGGGGACTTTGAAAAACTGTTTTTT | CASSQDGTGDFEKLFF
TRBJ2-1 | . | TRBV7-6 | . | TGTGCCAGCAGCAAGAGGGATGAGCAGTTCTTC | CASSKRDEQFF
TRBJ2-1 | . | TRBV7-3 | . | TGTGCCAGCGGCTCATCCTACAATGAGCAGTTCTTC | CASGSSYNEQFF
TRBJ2-3 | TRBD2 | TRBV29-1 | . | TGCAGCGTTGTGGGGGGGACCAACACAGATACGCAGTATTTT | CSVVGGTNTDTQYF
TRBJ1-5 | . | TRBV6-1 | few | TGTGCCACCAAGTTCGACGGATATAGCAATCAGCCCCAGCATTTT | CATKFDGYSNQPQHF
TRBJ1-1 | TRBD1 | TRBV9 | . | TGTGCCAGCAGCGTAGGGGACAGACACACTGAAGCTTTCTTT | CASSVGDRHTEAFF
TRBJ2-5 | . | TRBV9 | . | TGTGCCAGCAGCTCCCAAAGTGGGGGCGGGACCCAGTACTTC | CASSSQSGGGTQYF
TRBJ2-5 | TRBD1 | TRBV4-3 | . | TGCGCCAGCAGCCAAGCTGGGACAGGGGGCGGGGAGACCCAGTACTTC | CASSQAGTGGGETQYF
TRBJ1-1 | . | TRBV7-9 | . | TGTGCCAGCAATTCCGGACAGATGAACACTGAAGCTTTCTTT | CASNSGQMNTEAFF
TRBJ2-5 | TRBD2 | TRBV18 | few | TGTGCCAGCTCACCCCTGGGAGCGGGGGGTCAGGAGACCCAGTACTTC | CASSPLGAGGQETQYF
TRBJ1-5 | . | TRBV28 | many | TGTGCCAGCAGGGACAGAAGGGGGCAGCCCCAGCATTTT | CASRDRRGQPQHF
TRBJ1-2 | . | TRBV2 | few | TGTGCCAGCACATCAGGGCAGGGATACGGCTACACCTTC | CASTSGQGYGYTF
TRBJ1-2 | TRBD1 | TRBV18 | few | TGTGCCAGCTCACCGACAGGGGGCGGCGATGGCTACACCTTC | CASSPTGGGDGYTF
TRBJ1-2 | TRBD1 | TRBV4-3 | . | TGCGCCAGCAGCCAGACAGGGGGATGGGGTGGCTACACCTTC | CASSQTGGWGGYTF
TRBJ2-3 | . | TRBV2 | few | TGTGCCAGCGGGCAGGGAGATACGCAGTATTTT | CASGQGDTQYF
TRBJ1-2 | TRBD1 | TRBV16 | many | TGTGCCAGCAGCCAACAGGGGGACTATGGCTACACCTTC | CASSQQGDYGYTF
TRBJ1-5 | . | TRBV7-2 | few | TGTGCCAGCAGCTTAGGATTTGGGGGGACGCCCCAGCATTTT | CASSLGFGGTPQHF
TRBJ2-1 | . | TRBV29-1 | . | TGCAGCTCCCGAGACGGACAGCCCTACAATGAGCAGTTCTTC | CSSRDGQPYNEQFF
TRBJ2-5 | TRBD1 | TRBV11-3 | few | TGTGCCAGCAGCATCGACAGGGCCACCGAGACCCAGTACTTC | CASSIDRATETQYF
TRBJ1-2 | . | TRBV20-1 | . | TGCAGTGCTAAAGATCGGTTCGAGGACACCTTC | CSAKDRFEDTF
TRBJ1-2 | . | TRBV5-5 | . | TGTGCCAGCAGCTTGCCTGGGGGTAGCTATGGCTACACCTTC | CASSLPGGSYGYTF
TRBJ1-2 | TRBD1 | TRBV11-2 | . | TGTGCCAGCAGCTTACTGAACAGGGGGCTAAATGGCTACACCTTC | CASSLLNRGLNGYTF
TRBJ1-1 | . | TRBV25-1 | . | TGTGCCAGCGCCTCCCCTTATCAAGCTTTCTTT | CASASPYQAFF
TRBJ1-6 | . | TRBV4-3 | few | TGCGCCAGCAGCTCCGACGGCCTCAATTCACCCCTCCACTTT | CASSSDGLNSPLHF
TRBJ2-7 | TRBD1 | TRBV18 | few | TGTGCCAGCTCACCAGAGGGACAGGGTAGTTTGTACGAGCAGTACTTC | CASSPEGQGSLYEQYF
TRBJ2-1 | . | TRBV4-3 | many | TGCGCCAGCAGCAGGCGACGGGCCGATGAGCAGTTCTTC | CASSRRRADEQFF
TRBJ1-2 | TRBD1 | TRBV9 | many | TGTGCCAGCAGCCCCGGGGGACAGCGCTATGGCTACACCTTC | CASSPGGQRYGYTF
TRBJ2-1 | TRBD2 | TRBV13 | . | TGTGCCAGCAGCTGGGCGGGGAGGAGCGGGGGCAATGAGCAGTTCTTC | CASSWAGRSGGNEQFF
TRBJ1-1 | . | TRBV19 | . | TGTGCCAGTAGTATCACCCCAGGGGAGGAAGCTTTCTTT | CASSITPGEEAFF
TRBJ2-3 | TRBD1 | TRBV10-3 | . | TGTGCCATCAACGGGGGTGAATTCGGGACAGGGAGTGTGAGCACAGATACGCAGTATTTT | CAINGGEFGTGSVSTDTQYF
TRBJ2-1 | . | TRBV2 | few | TGTGCCAGCAGTGGATTCGGCGGGATAAACAATGAGCAGTTCTTC | CASSGFGGINNEQFF
TRBJ1-4 | . | TRBV4-2 | few | TGTGCCAGCAGCCAAGATCCCTCAAACAGCCAAAAACTGTTTTTT | CASSQDPSNSQKLFF
TRBJ2-1 | . | TRBV6-4 | few | TGTGCCAGCAGCGGGGAACTAATGGGTGAGCAGTTCTTC | CASSGELMGEQFF
TRBJ1-2 | . | TRBV29-1 | . | TGCAGCGTTGATGGGCAGACCTATGGCTACACCTTC | CSVDGQTYGYTF
TRBJ2-5 | TRBD2 | TRBV7-7 | few | TGTGCTAGCAGCTTAGGAGGACTAGCGGGCAAAGAGACCCAGTACTTC | CASSLGGLAGKETQYF
TRBJ2-2 | . | TRBV4-1 | . | TGCGCCAGCAGCCAAGGCAGCAAGGGCACCGGGGAGCTGTTTTTT | CASSQGSKGTGELFF
TRBJ2-7 | . | TRBV9 | few | TGTGCCAGCAGCGTAATGTTGGCCAGGCTAGCATACGAGCAGTACTTC | CASSVMLARLAYEQYF
TRBJ2-7 | TRBD1 | TRBV27 | . | TGTGCCAGCAGTACCATCGGGACAGGGGACGAGCAGTACTTC | CASSTIGTGDEQYF
TRBJ2-5 | . | TRBV28 | . | TGTGCCAGCAGTTCCCCTGCGGGGGCGCAAGAGACCCAGTACTTC | CASSSPAGAQETQYF
TRBJ1-1 | . | TRBV7-2 | . | TGTGCCAGCAGCTTACGGAGTGAAGCTTTCTTT | CASSLRSEAFF
TRBJ1-2 | . | TRBV5-6 | . | TGTGCCAGCAACGCTCGCCGACAGCTTTCTATGGGCTACACCTTC | CASNARRQLSMGYTF
TRBJ2-6 | TRBD1 | TRBV4-3 | few | TGCGCCAGCAGCCAAGGACAGGGTAGCTCTGGGGCCAACGTCCTGACTTTC | CASSQGQGSSGANVLTF
TRBJ1-1 | . | TRBV15 | . | TGTGCCACCAGCCTACTAGGGGACACTGAAGCTTTCTTT | CATSLLGDTEAFF
TRBJ1-4 | . | TRBV29-1 | few | TGCAGCGTTGGCGGGCCCCGTGAAAAACTGTTTTTT | CSVGGPREKLFF
TRBJ2-1 | TRBD2 | TRBV4-3 | . | TGCGCCAGCAGCCAAGGACAACTAGCGGGGCGGCAGTTCTTC | CASSQGQLAGRQFF
TRBJ1-3 | . | TRBV9 | . | TGTGCCAGCAGCGTAGACGGTCGCTCTGGAAACACCATATATTTT | CASSVDGRSGNTIYF
TRBJ2-5 | . | TRBV18 | . | TGTGCCAGCTCACCACTGGGTGCCGGGCAAGAGACCCAGTACTTC | CASSPLGAGQETQYF
TRBJ1-2 | TRBD1 | TRBV29-1 | few | TGCAGCGTTTACCGGGACAGGGGCTATGGCTACACCTTC | CSVYRDRGYGYTF
TRBJ1-2 | . | TRBV9 | . | TGTGCCAGCAGCGCTACTCCGACAGGACTTAACTATGGCTACACCTTC | CASSATPTGLNYGYTF
TRBJ2-3 | . | TRBV11-2 | . | TGTGCCAGCCTTTCGGGTTTGGTGCAGTATTTT | CASLSGLVQYF
TRBJ1-5 | TRBD1 | TRBV28 | . | TGTGCCAGCAGGCCGGGACAGGCCCATCAGCCCCAGCATTTT | CASRPGQAHQPQHF
TRBJ1-4 | . | TRBV27 | . | TGTGCCAGCAGTTTATCCGGGGCAAATGAAAAACTGTTTTTT | CASSLSGANEKLFF
TRBJ2-5 | . | TRBV7-3 | . | TGTGCCAGCAGCTCAAGAAGGGAGGCGACCCAGTACTTC | CASSSRREATQYF
TRBJ1-1 | TRBD1 | TRBV5-1 | few | TGCGCCAGCCGACTGAGGACAGGGGTAGGTACTGAAGCTTTCTTT | CASRLRTGVGTEAFF
TRBJ2-3 | . | TRBV7-9 | many | TGTGCCAGCAGCCAGGGGAAACCGACAGATACGCAGTATTTT | CASSQGKPTDTQYF
TRBJ2-3 | TRBD2 | TRBV7-3 | few | TGTGCCAGCAGCCTTAGCGGGGGGGATACAGATACGCAGTATTTT | CASSLSGGDTDTQYF
TRBJ2-7 | TRBD1 | TRBV7-9 | . | TGTGCCAGCAGCTTAACTACAGGGGCGTCCTACGAGCAGTACTTC | CASSLTTGASYEQYF
TRBJ2-1 | TRBD2 | TRBV7-9 | few | TGTGCCAGCAGCTTCCAACCGTCCGGGACTAGCGGGAACAATGAGCAGTTCTTC | CASSFQPSGTSGNNEQFF
TRBJ1-4 | . | TRBV6-1 | few | TGTGCCAGCAGGGATACAGGGTGGAGTGAAAAACTGTTTTTT | CASRDTGWSEKLFF